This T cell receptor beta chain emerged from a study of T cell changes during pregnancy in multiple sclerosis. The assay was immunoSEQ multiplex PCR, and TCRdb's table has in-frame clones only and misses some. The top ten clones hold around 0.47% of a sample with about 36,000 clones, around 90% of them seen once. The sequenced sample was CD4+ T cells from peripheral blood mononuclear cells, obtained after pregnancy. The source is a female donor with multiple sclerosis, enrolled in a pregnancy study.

In nucleotides, the CDR3 is TGTGCCAGCGCCAGGGTAAATGGCTACACCTTC. Encoded protein: CASARVNGYTF. The J gene is TRBJ1-2, the V gene TRBV28, with D possibly TRBD1 on 5 matching bases. The germline V and J ends were trimmed by 8 bases and 6 bases, with 10 bases remaining between them. Germline CDR1 is MDHEN and CDR2 is SYDVKM. The CDR3 spans 11 residues.